This T cell receptor beta chain was identified during a study of vaccination effects on CD4 cells after COVID-19. About the study: Post-vaccine draws lagged the second dose by a median of 72 days.

TCRdb's table, derived via immunoSEQ multiplex PCR, lists solely in-frame clones and lacks some. The sample lists about 29,000 clones, about 74% occurring once. As for this clone: The antigen is undetermined.

General study results and limits: Few convalescent patients and no early post-infection timepoints were included in the study.

Deletions cut 4 bases from V and 4 bases from J, with 17 bases between. The CDR3 totals 15 residues. CDR1 and CDR2 (germline): SGHTS, YDEGEE. With the ViraFEST assay, the study expanded antigen-specific CD4+ T cells using viral peptide pools, then sequenced them. The authors isolated CD4+ T cells after roughly 10 days of culture. It was two doses of either the BNT162b2 or mRNA-1273 vaccine that participants received. Vaccine recipients lacked prior SARS-CoV-2 infection and had negative nucleocapsid antibodies. The authors replaced half the medium with IL-2 medium on days 3 and 7. The sample in question was CD4+ T cells from PBMCs cultured with HCoV-OC43 spike peptides, obtained after COVID-19 vaccination. Subset of the sample: HCoV-OC43 spike overlapping peptide pool stimulation. This receptor was taken from a human donor who received a COVID-19 vaccine. The rearrangement uses TRBV5-8 and TRBJ1-2; tentatively, D is TRBD1 (5 bases). CDR3 DNA: TGTGCCAGCAGCCCCAGACAGCCCCGCGGCTATGGCTACACCTTC. Its translation is CASSPRQPRGYGYTF.